The entry that follows covers one T cell receptor beta chain sequence. Antigen specificity is unknown. Data came from immunoSEQ multiplex PCR; TCRdb stores just in-frame clones and leaves some out. The table includes around 18,000 clones, around 93% detected once. The CDR3 extends over 18 amino acids. V lost 0 bases to trimming and J lost 0 bases, with 15 bases between them. This entry comes from a study of graft-versus-host responses after intestinal transplantation. Findings of the study overall: Researchers found GvH clones in recipient marrow, and some showed up first in ileum or blood. Circulating GvH clones peaking coincided with falling HvG clones soon after transplant.

The sequence was obtained from a human patient who received an intestinal transplant, so some T cells may come from the graft donor. The sample was PBMCs, taken 23 days after intestinal transplant. The V and J genes are TRBV23-1 and TRBJ2-1; D is unclear. TRBV23-1 is identified as an open reading frame with a role that is uncertain. The CDR3 DNA reads TGCGCCAGCAGTCAATCAAGGGTCGGATTCGGCTCCTACAATGAGCAGTTCTTC. Translated, it gives CASSQSRVGFGSYNEQFF.